These T cell receptor beta chains were read from a single sample in a study of vaccination and CD4 T cells after COVID-19. TCRdb analysed the PCR reads with MiXCR anew, one entry per CDR3 protein. Seen here are around 15,000 distinct CDR3 sequences, around half observed once, and the top ten hold under 15%. No antigen is known for these receptors. The sample consisted of CD4+ T cells from blood, cultured in vitro, taken about 7 months after SARS-CoV-2 vaccination. These receptors all come from a human donor who had recovered from COVID-19. The CDR3 runs from the conserved cysteine through the conserved F or W. The order of the fields is clone size, J gene, V gene, D gene, CDR3 DNA, CDR3 protein. The D gene is left open where the match is weak. Size is omitted from some rows. Given values are once, few, many or a class for expanded clones.

- | TRBJ2-2 | TRBV27 | - | TGTGCCAGCAGTTTACTCGGGATACACACCGGGGAGCTGTTTTTT | CASSLLGIHTGELFF
few | TRBJ2-2 | TRBV24-1 | - | TGTGCCACCAGTGGCCCCTCCCCCGGGGAGCTGTTTTTT | CATSGPSPGELFF
once | TRBJ1-2 | TRBV12-3/TRBV12-4 | TRBD1 | TGTGCCAGCAGCCGAAGGGACAGGGGATATGGCTACACCTTC | CASSRRDRGYGYTF
- | TRBJ2-1 | TRBV20-1 | TRBD2 | TGCAGTGCTAGATCTCTACTAGCGGACTACAATGAGCAGTTCTTC | CSARSLLADYNEQFF
few | TRBJ1-5 | TRBV20-1 | TRBD1 | TGCAGTGCCAGGACAGGCAGGAATCAGCCCCAGCATTTT | CSARTGRNQPQHF
large | TRBJ2-1 | TRBV11-3 | - | TGTGCCAGCAGCTTTGTCGGATCCTCCTACAATGAGCAGTTCTTC | CASSFVGSSYNEQFF
- | TRBJ1-5 | TRBV6-1 | - | TGTGCCAGCAGTCGAATGGGGGCTCAGGCATTCGCCCAGCATTTT | CASSRMGAQAFAQHF
- | TRBJ1-2 | TRBV6-5 | - | TGTGCCAGCAGTTACGGAATTCGCATGAACTATGGCTACACCTTC | CASSYGIRMNYGYTF
few | TRBJ1-2 | TRBV6-5 | - | TGTGCCAGCAGTTACGTGGGTAACTATGGCTACACCTTC | CASSYVGNYGYTF
once | TRBJ2-5 | TRBV6-5 | - | TGTGCCAGCAGTTACTCGATTGGGAGGGGGGAGACCCAGTACTTC | CASSYSIGRGETQYF
- | TRBJ2-5 | TRBV18 | TRBD1 | TGTGCCAGCTCACCATCGGGGTGGGACAGACCAGAGACCCAGTACTTC | CASSPSGWDRPETQYF
few | TRBJ1-1 | TRBV7-2 | - | TGTGCCAGCAGCCGGGGGCGCTCTGTAGCTTTCTTT | CASSRGRSVAFF
medium-sized | TRBJ2-7 | TRBV21-1 | - | TGTGCCAGCAGCCCAACAGCTTACGAGCAGTACTTC | CASSPTAYEQYF
few | TRBJ2-7 | TRBV29-1 | - | TGCAGCGTTGAACTTTCCGGGACCCATTCCTACGAGCAGTACTTC | CSVELSGTHSYEQYF
- | TRBJ2-7 | TRBV20-1 | TRBD2 | TGCAGTGCTTCCCCGGTTGTAGCGGGGACCTACGAGCAGTACTTC | CSASPVVAGTYEQYF
- | TRBJ2-5 | TRBV2 | TRBD2 | TGTGCCAGCAGGGGACTAGCGGGGGGCTCCCAAGAGACCCAGTACTTC | CASRGLAGGSQETQYF
- | TRBJ1-2 | TRBV6-1 | - | TGTGCCAGCCAACCGGGGTACGGTGGCTACACCTTC | CASQPGYGGYTF
few | TRBJ1-5 | TRBV7-9 | - | TGTGCCAGCGGGCAGGGCATGAGTCAGCCCCAGCATTTT | CASGQGMSQPQHF
- | TRBJ2-3 | TRBV2 | TRBD2 | TGTGCCAGCAGTGCGGCGGGGGGGCACACAGATACGCAGTATTTT | CASSAAGGHTDTQYF
- | TRBJ1-5 | TRBV2 | - | TGTGCCAGCAACTCCCAAAACAATCAGCCCCAGCATTTT | CASNSQNNQPQHF
- | TRBJ1-2 | TRBV27 | TRBD1 | TGTGCCAGCAGACTCCCTCCCCAGGACAGGGTGGTCTATGGCTACACCTTC | CASRLPPQDRVVYGYTF
- | TRBJ2-3 | TRBV10-3 | TRBD2 | TGTGCCACTACACCAGGGACTAGCGGGAGTACAGATACGCAGTATTTT | CATTPGTSGSTDTQYF
- | TRBJ2-1 | TRBV5-4 | - | TGTGCCAGCAGCTTGTTATTGGGGGCAGGTGAGCAGTTCTTC | CASSLLLGAGEQFF
few | TRBJ2-3 | TRBV7-9 | - | TGTGCCAGCAGCCCCCGGGCGGTACCAGATACGCAGTATTTT | CASSPRAVPDTQYF
- | TRBJ1-3 | TRBV20-1 | - | TGCAGTGCAAGGTCGGGGCCCGGAAACACCATATATTTT | CSARSGPGNTIYF
- | TRBJ2-2 | TRBV4-3 | - | TGCGCCAGCAGCCAAGATACCCCCCAGAACACCGGGGAGCTGTTTTTT | CASSQDTPQNTGELFF
once | TRBJ1-2 | TRBV2 | TRBD1 | TGTGCCAGCAGTGAAAGCAGGGGGCAGGGCTATGGCTACACCTTC | CASSESRGQGYGYTF
few | TRBJ1-6 | TRBV20-1 | - | TGCAGTGCTAGAGAGGGGTATAATTCACCCCTCCACTTT | CSAREGYNSPLHF
- | TRBJ2-7 | TRBV6-1 | TRBD1 | TGTGCCAGCAGTCAACGACAGGGGGGGTCCTACGAGCAGTACTTC | CASSQRQGGSYEQYF
- | TRBJ1-2 | TRBV30 | - | TGTGCCTGGAGTCGTACCGACAACTATGGCTACACCTTC | CAWSRTDNYGYTF
- | TRBJ1-6 | TRBV20-1 | - | TGCAGTGTTGCGGGAGGGAATAATTCACCCCTCCACTTT | CSVAGGNNSPLHF
- | TRBJ1-5 | TRBV2 | - | TGTGCCAGCAGGAGCCGGGGGGGTGTTCAGCCCCAGCATTTT | CASRSRGGVQPQHF
- | TRBJ1-5 | TRBV7-2 | - | TGTGCCAGCAGCCGTTTCGGAGATCAGCCCCAGCATTTT | CASSRFGDQPQHF
- | TRBJ1-1 | TRBV2 | - | TGTGCCAGCAGCCTCGGGGGTAGGAGCACTGAAGCTTTCTTT | CASSLGGRSTEAFF
few | TRBJ2-1 | TRBV12-2 | - | TGTGCAAGTCGCTTCAGGGGGGACCCGGAATTAAATGAGCAGTTCTTC | CASRFRGDPELNEQFF
- | TRBJ1-1 | TRBV7-9 | - | TGTGCCAGCAGCTTGGACACGCTGTACACTGAAGCTTTCTTT | CASSLDTLYTEAFF
- | TRBJ1-1 | TRBV20-1 | - | TGCAGTGCTCCACAGGGAAGTCGGGACACTGAAGCTTTCTTT | CSAPQGSRDTEAFF
- | TRBJ2-7 | TRBV20-1 | - | TGCAGTGTACAGGGATCGGGATCCCAGTACTTC | CSVQGSGSQYF